This TCR beta chain was captured in a study of beta chain features in type 1 diabetes. Regarding the study as a whole: Although PCR might favor shorter templates, it would do so equally in patients and controls. Insertions were fewer and deletions more numerous at VDJ junctions in type 1 diabetes patients.

The length of the CDR3 is 15 residues. The J segment lost 5 bases and the V segment lost 6 bases, leaving 10 bases of the junction unmatched. Germline-derived CDR1 and CDR2 are MDHEN and SYDVKM. Notes on this clone: The antigen is not known.

All of the isolated RNA was reverse transcribed, so expressed TCRB transcripts were sequenced. The data were produced by immunoSEQ multiplex PCR, yet TCRdb's version contains in-frame clones alone and is incomplete. The sample shows 900,000 or so clones, about 17% of them seen only once. Specimen: naive CD4+ T cells from blood. The V and J genes are TRBV28 and TRBJ1-5; 7 nucleotides line up with TRBD1. The clonotype comes from a woman between 18 and 30 years old in good health. The CDR3 loop reads CASSSIQGMHQPQHF. CDR3 coding DNA: TGTGCCAGCAGCTCCATACAGGGGATGCATCAGCCCCAGCATTTT.